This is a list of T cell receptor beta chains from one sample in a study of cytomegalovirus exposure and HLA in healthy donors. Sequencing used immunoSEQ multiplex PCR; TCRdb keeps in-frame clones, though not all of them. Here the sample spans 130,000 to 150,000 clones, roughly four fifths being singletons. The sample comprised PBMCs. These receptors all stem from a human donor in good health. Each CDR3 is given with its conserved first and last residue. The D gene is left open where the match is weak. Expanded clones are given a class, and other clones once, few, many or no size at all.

CASRLAGEGSGELFF,TGTGCCAGTAGGCTAGCGGGAGAGGGGTCCGGGGAGCTGTTTTTT,TRBD2,-,TRBJ2-2,TRBV19
CASSVAGERGYNEQFF,TGTGCCAGCAGCGTAGCAGGGGAAAGGGGATACAATGAGCAGTTCTTC,-,-,TRBJ2-1,TRBV9
CASSLGTSRETQYF,TGTGCCAGCAGCCTGGGGACTAGTAGGGAGACCCAGTACTTC,TRBD2,-,TRBJ2-5,TRBV7-2
CASFTGSGTEAFF,TGCGCCAGCTTCACAGGGTCGGGGACTGAAGCTTTCTTT,-,few,TRBJ1-1,TRBV10-2
CASSPGTSGGTDTQYF,TGCGCCAGCAGCCCTGGGACTAGCGGGGGAACAGATACGCAGTATTTT,TRBD2,-,TRBJ2-3,TRBV5-1
CASSSDNSYEQYF,TGTGCCAGCAGCTCTGACAACTCCTACGAGCAGTACTTC,-,-,TRBJ2-7,TRBV7-9
CASSSSGRPDTQYF,TGTGCCAGCAGTTCCAGCGGGAGGCCAGATACGCAGTATTTT,TRBD2,-,TRBJ2-3,TRBV9
CASSSGAGELYGYTF,TGTGCCAGCAGCTCTGGGGCAGGAGAACTATATGGCTACACCTTC,-,-,TRBJ1-2,TRBV13
CSVEEGRTGSEAFF,TGCAGCGTTGAAGAAGGTCGGACAGGATCTGAAGCTTTCTTT,TRBD1,-,TRBJ1-1,TRBV29-1
CASRPTGTGEGYTF,TGCGCCAGCAGACCTACAGGGACAGGGGAAGGCTACACCTTC,TRBD1,-,TRBJ1-2,TRBV4-1
CSVVGGAGASYGYTF,TGCAGCGTTGTAGGTGGGGCAGGGGCTTCCTATGGCTACACCTTC,-,few,TRBJ1-2,TRBV29-1
CASSEAPGVGGSPLHF,TGTGCCAGCAGTGAAGCGCCTGGGGTCGGAGGATCACCCCTCCACTTT,-,-,TRBJ1-6,TRBV2
CAWSWTPDSGNTIYF,TGTGCCTGGAGCTGGACTCCAGACTCTGGAAACACCATATATTTT,-,-,TRBJ1-3,TRBV30
CASSSQASGANVLTF,TGCGCCAGCAGCAGCCAGGCCTCTGGGGCCAACGTCCTGACTTTC,-,-,TRBJ2-6,TRBV5-1
CASSYEFAGSGEKLFF,TGTGCCAGCAGTTACGAATTCGCCGGGAGCGGTGAAAAACTGTTTTTT,-,few,TRBJ1-4,TRBV6-5
CASSTGGSEAFF,TGTGCCAGCAGTACAGGGGGCTCTGAAGCTTTCTTT,TRBD1,-,TRBJ1-1,TRBV14